The 15 T cell receptor beta chains below were found in one sample sequenced in a study of blood T cell repertoires in COVID-19. Profiled with immunoSEQ multiplex PCR; TCRdb holds only in-frame clones, not every one. The sample consists of under 350,000 clones, 80% to 90% of them appearing once. The specimen was peripheral blood. The receptors were gathered from a woman aged 70-85 years with acute or convalescent COVID-19.

Regarding this clone: The identical CDR3 is also encoded by other nucleotide sequences in the sample. The chain combines TRBV18 with TRBJ2-7, with D tentatively TRBD1 (5 bases). Trimming left V 6 bases short and J 1 base short, with 10 bases between. In germline, CDR1 is KGHSH, CDR2 LQKENI. This CDR3 contains 13 residues. The CDR3 protein is CASSPDSSYEQYF. The CDR3, as DNA: TGTGCCAGCTCGCCCGACAGTTCCTACGAGCAGTACTTC.

This chain connects TRBV19 to TRBJ1-4; 7 positions match TRBD1. This CDR3 has 15 residues. The germline gives CDR1 LNHDA, CDR2 SQIVND (reference sequence). The ends lost 5 bases at V and 5 bases at J; junction bases unmatched: 8. In DNA, the CDR3 is TGTGCCAGTAGTGCGCGGACAGGAGGAAATGAAAAACTGTTTTTT. Its protein product is CASSARTGGNEKLFF.

This clone was seen once. This rearrangement joins TRBV5-5 to TRBJ1-1; TRBD1 matches 8 bases. The CDR3 sequence is 14 residues long. In germline, CDR1 is SGHKS, CDR2 YYEKEE (reference sequence). Germline trimming cut 6 bases from V and 1 base from J; bases unmatched to any gene: 5. The CDR3 reads CASISGTGNTEAFF. The DNA of the CDR3 is TGTGCCAGCATATCCGGGACAGGGAACACTGAAGCTTTCTTT. Based on the CDR3 plus reference TRBV5-5 and TRBJ1-1, the full variable domain is DAGVTQSPTHLIKTRGQQVTLRCSPISGHKSVSWYQQVLGQGPQFIFQYYEKEERGRGNFPDRFSARQFPNYSSELNVNALLLGDSALYLCASISGTGNTEAFFGQGTRLTVV.

V is TRBV7-2 and J is TRBJ2-4, with D unresolved. Trimming removed 3 bases from V and 7 bases from J, with 13 bases in between. The CDR3 extends over 14 amino acids. The germline gives CDR1 SGHTA, CDR2 FQGNSA. This chain's CDR3 is CASSFRSPVNIQYF. The CDR3 DNA reads TGTGCCAGCAGCTTCCGGAGCCCAGTCAACATTCAGTACTTC.

This CDR3 is CASSPGDFRGNTEAFF. For the CDR3, the DNA is TGTGCCAGCAGCCCCGGGGACTTTAGGGGGAACACTGAAGCTTTCTTT. The chain joins TRBV3-1 (or the pseudogene TRBV3-2) to TRBJ1-1; D is perhaps TRBD1 (5 bases). This CDR3 spans 16 amino acids. V shed 4 bases and J shed 1 base, with 16 bases lying between them. Germline loops: CDR1 LGHDT, CDR2 YNNKEL (reference sequence).

This chain uses TRBV12-5 with TRBJ1-3; D remains ambiguous. The CDR3 totals 14 residues. V lost 1 base and J 1 base, leaving 5 bases between the germline ends. From germline, CDR1 is LGHNT and CDR2 FRNRAP. CDR3 coding DNA: TGTGCTAGTGGTTTGGGAGAATCTGGAAACACCATATATTTT. Its translation is CASGLGESGNTIYF.

The rearrangement links TRBV24-1 to TRBJ2-5; 7 bases agree with TRBD2. Germline V CDR1 and CDR2: KGHDR, SFDVKD. CDR3 length equals 18 residues. V was pared by 5 bases and J by 4 bases, with 18 bases of the junction left unmatched. CDR3 sequence reads: CATSGAGLLSGVGETQYF. The CDR3 DNA is TGTGCCACCAGTGGTGCCGGGCTCCTAAGCGGGGTTGGAGAGACCCAGTACTTC.

V gene TRBV10-3 combines with J gene TRBJ2-7, with D possibly matching TRBD2 (6 bases). Trimming pared 8 bases from V and 4 bases from J, leaving 21 bases between. Germline V gene sequence: CDR1 ENHRY, CDR2 SYGVKD. The CDR3 sequence is 15 residues long. The CDR3 is CAIGGSGEARYEQYF. In DNA form, the CDR3 reads TGTGCCATCGGGGGTAGCGGTGAGGCTCGGTACGAGCAGTACTTC.

There are a few counts of this clone. The gene calls are TRBV2 and TRBJ1-2; no reliable D call. This CDR3 comprises 13 residues. Germline lookup yields CDR1 SNHLY and CDR2 FYNNEI. V was trimmed by 6 bases and J by 1 base, leaving 9 bases between them. This CDR3 reads CASREWLNYGYTF. In DNA form, the CDR3 reads TGTGCCAGCAGGGAGTGGCTTAACTATGGCTACACCTTC.

The chain carries TRBV18 and TRBJ2-7; 9 bases match TRBD1. From germline, CDR1 is KGHSH and CDR2 LQKENI. This CDR3 has 14 residues. The junction had 3 bases not matched to a gene; V was cut back by 3 bases and J by 3 bases. This CDR3 is CASSPSDRGYEQYF. As DNA, the CDR3 is TGTGCCAGCTCACCTTCGGACAGGGGCTACGAGCAGTACTTC.

V and J are TRBV6-5 and TRBJ2-3, with D possibly matching TRBD2 (6 bases). V lost 6 bases to trimming and J lost 3 bases, with 16 bases between them. The germline gives CDR1 MNHEY, CDR2 SVGAGI. This CDR3 contains 15 residues. DNA of the CDR3: TGTGCCAGCAGAAATCGGGGGTTAGAGACAGATACGCAGTATTTT. Protein product: CASRNRGLETDTQYF.

The sample holds a few counts of this clone. The sample has other DNA sequences that encode this CDR3 too. The V call is TRBV19, the J call TRBJ1-5, with unresolved D. Germline values: CDR1 LNHDA, CDR2 SQIVND (reference sequence). This CDR3 comprises 15 residues. Trimming pared 4 bases from V and 0 bases from J, leaving 10 bases between. The CDR3, as DNA: TGTGCCAGTAGTACCACAGCAAATAGCAATCAGCCCCAGCATTTT. As protein: CASSTTANSNQPQHF.

The chain is built from TRBV13 and TRBJ1-1; 7 positions match TRBD1. The CDR3 has 14 amino acids. Germline CDR1 PRHDT, CDR2 FYEKMQ (reference sequence). The V gene end was trimmed by 0 bases and the J gene end by 8 bases; junction bases not matched to a gene: 6. CDR3: CASSLGPSTGEAFF. CDR3 coding DNA: TGTGCCAGCAGCTTAGGTCCCTCGACAGGGGAAGCTTTCTTT.

This sequence joins TRBV12-3 or TRBV12-4 and TRBJ1-2; D is undetermined. The germline V and J ends were trimmed by 3 bases and 5 bases, with 7 bases remaining between them. CDR3 size: 12 residues. The CDR3 bases are TGTGCCAGCAGTTTCGGCAGGTATGGCTACACCTTC. It yields the protein CASSFGRYGYTF.

The CDR3 sequence is CASRLPRGSAEQYF. In DNA form, the CDR3 reads TGTGCCAGCAGGCTTCCAAGGGGTTCGGCCGAGCAGTACTTC. The genes are TRBV2 and TRBJ2-7; maybe TRBD1 (5 bases). The CDR3 extends over 14 amino acids. CDR1 is SNHLY, CDR2 FYNNEI, per germline. The V gene lost 6 bases and the J gene lost 6 bases, with 18 bases spanning the gap.